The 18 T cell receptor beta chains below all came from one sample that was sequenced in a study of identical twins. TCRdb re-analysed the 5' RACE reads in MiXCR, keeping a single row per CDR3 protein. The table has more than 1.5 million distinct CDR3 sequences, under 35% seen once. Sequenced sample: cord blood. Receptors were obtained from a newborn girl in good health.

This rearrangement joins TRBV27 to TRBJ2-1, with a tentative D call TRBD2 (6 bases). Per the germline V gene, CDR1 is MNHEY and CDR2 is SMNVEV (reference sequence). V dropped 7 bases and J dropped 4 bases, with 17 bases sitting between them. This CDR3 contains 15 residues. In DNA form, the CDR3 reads TGTGCCAGCAAAAAATTAGCGGTATTTTACAATGAGCAGTTCTTC. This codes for CASKKLAVFYNEQFF.

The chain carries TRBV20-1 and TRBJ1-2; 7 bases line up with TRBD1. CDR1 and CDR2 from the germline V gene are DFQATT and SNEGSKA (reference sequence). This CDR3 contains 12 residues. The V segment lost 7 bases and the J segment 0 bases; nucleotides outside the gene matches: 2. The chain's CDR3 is CSVQGPNYGYTF. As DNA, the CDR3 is TGCAGTGTACAGGGGCCTAACTATGGCTACACCTTC.

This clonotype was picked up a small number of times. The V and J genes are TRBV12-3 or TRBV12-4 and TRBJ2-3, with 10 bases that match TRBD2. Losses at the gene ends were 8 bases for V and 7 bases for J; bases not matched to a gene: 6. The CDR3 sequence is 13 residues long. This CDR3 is CASSGTSVHTQYF. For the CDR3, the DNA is TGTGCCAGCTCAGGGACTAGCGTCCATACGCAGTATTTT.

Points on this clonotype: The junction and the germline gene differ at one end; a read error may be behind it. The CDR3 nucleotides are TGCGCCAGCAGCCCTCGGGGAGACGGTGGCTGCACCTTC. Translating it yields CASSPRGDGGCTF. This chain links TRBV5-1 with TRBJ1-2; no definite D call. This CDR3 contains 13 residues. Per the germline V gene, CDR1 is SGHRS and CDR2 is YFSETQ.

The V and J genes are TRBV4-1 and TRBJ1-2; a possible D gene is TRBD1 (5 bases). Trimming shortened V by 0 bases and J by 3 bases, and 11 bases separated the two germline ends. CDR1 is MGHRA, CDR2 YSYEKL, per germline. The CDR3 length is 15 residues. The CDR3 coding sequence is TGCGCCAGCAGCCAAGATTGGGCGGGGGACTATGGCTACACCTTC. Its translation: CASSQDWAGDYGYTF.

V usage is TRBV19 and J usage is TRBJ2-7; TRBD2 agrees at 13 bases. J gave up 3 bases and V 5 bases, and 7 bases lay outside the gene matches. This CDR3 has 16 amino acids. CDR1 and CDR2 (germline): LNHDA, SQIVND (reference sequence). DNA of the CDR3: TGTGCCAGTAGTTTACGGACTAGCGGGAGTTACTACGAGCAGTACTTC. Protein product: CASSLRTSGSYYEQYF.

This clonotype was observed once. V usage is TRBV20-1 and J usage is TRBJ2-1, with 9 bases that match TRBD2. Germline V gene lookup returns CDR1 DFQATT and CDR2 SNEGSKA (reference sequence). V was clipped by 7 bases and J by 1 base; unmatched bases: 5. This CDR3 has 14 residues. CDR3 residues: CSVSGGPSYNEQFF. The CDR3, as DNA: TGCAGTGTAAGCGGGGGGCCATCCTACAATGAGCAGTTCTTC.

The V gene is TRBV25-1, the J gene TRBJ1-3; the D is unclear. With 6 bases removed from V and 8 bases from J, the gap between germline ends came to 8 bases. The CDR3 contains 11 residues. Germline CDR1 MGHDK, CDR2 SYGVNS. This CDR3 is CASRIGYTIYF. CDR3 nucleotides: TGTGCCAGCAGGATAGGCTACACCATATATTTT.

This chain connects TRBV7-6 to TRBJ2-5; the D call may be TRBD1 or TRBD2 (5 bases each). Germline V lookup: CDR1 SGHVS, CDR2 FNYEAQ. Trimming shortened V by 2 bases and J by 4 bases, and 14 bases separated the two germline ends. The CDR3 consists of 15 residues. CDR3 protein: CASSLPRGVVETQYF. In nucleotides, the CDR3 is TGTGCCAGCAGCTTACCAAGAGGGGTTGTAGAGACCCAGTACTTC.

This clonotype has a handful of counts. The CDR3 sequence: CASRQLRYSSNQPQHF. For the CDR3, the DNA is TGTGCCAGCAGGCAGCTGAGGTATTCTAGCAATCAGCCCCAGCATTTT. The chain uses TRBV25-1 and TRBJ1-5; D is ambiguous. The CDR3 spans 16 residues. V shed 6 bases and J shed 0 bases, with 15 bases lying between them. Per the germline V gene, CDR1 is MGHDK and CDR2 is SYGVNS.

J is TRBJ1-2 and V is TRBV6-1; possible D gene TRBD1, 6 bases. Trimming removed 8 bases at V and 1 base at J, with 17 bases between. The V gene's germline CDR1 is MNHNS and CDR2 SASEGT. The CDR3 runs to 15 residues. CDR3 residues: CASRIPRGGNYGYTF. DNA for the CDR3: TGTGCCAGCCGAATCCCCCGAGGGGGTAACTATGGCTACACCTTC.

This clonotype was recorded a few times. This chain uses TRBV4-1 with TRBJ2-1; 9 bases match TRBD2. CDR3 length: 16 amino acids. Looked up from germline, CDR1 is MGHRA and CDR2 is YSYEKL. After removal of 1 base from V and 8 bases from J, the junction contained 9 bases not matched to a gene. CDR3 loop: CASSQVAGGRFYEQFF. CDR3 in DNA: TGCGCCAGCAGCCAAGTGGCGGGGGGGCGTTTCTATGAGCAGTTCTTC.

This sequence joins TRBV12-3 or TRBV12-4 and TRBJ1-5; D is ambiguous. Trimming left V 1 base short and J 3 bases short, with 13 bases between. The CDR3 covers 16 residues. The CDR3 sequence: CASSLESRRVNQPQHF. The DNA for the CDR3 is TGTGCCAGCAGTTTAGAGTCTCGGCGGGTCAATCAGCCCCAGCATTTT.

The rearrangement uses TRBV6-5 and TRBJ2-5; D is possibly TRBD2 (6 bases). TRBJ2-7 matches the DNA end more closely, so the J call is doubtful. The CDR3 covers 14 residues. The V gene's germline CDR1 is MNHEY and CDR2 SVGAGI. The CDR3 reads CASSAASVTHEQYF. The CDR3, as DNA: TGTGCCAGCAGTGCGGCTAGCGTGACCCACGAGCAGTACTTC.

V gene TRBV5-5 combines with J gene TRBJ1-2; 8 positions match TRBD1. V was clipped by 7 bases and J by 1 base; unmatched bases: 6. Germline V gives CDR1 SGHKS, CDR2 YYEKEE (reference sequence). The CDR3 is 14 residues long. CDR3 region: CASGLDRVNYGYTF. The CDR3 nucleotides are TGTGCCAGCGGCCTGGACAGGGTTAACTATGGCTACACCTTC.

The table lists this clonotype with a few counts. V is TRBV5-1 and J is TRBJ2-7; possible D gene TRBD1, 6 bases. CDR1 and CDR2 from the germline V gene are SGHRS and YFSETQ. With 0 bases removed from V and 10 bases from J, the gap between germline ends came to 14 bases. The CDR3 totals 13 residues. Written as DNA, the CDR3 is TGCGCCAGCAGCTTGGGTGGGACACCCAAACAGTACTTC. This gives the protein CASSLGGTPKQYF.

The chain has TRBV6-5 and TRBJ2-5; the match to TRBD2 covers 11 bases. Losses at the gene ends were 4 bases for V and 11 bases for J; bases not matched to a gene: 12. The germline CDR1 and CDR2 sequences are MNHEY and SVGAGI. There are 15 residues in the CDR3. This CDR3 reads CASSSFSGRAWEQYF. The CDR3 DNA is TGTGCCAGCAGTTCCTTTAGCGGGAGGGCTTGGGAGCAGTACTTC.

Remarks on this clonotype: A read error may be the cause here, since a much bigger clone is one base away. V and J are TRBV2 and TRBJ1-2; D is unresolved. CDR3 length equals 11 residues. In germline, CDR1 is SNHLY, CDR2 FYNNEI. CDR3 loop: CAGSVVYGYTF. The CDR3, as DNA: TGTGCCGGCAGTGTTGTCTATGGCTACACCTTC.